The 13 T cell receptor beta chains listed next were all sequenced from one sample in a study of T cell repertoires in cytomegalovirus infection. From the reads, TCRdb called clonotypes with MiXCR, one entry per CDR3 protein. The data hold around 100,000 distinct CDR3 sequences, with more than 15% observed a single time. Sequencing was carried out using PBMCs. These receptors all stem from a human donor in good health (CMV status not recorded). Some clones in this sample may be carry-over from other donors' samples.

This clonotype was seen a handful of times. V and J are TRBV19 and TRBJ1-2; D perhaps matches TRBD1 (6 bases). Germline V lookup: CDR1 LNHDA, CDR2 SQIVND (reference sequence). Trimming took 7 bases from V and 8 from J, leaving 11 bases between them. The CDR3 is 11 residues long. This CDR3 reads CASKGQLGYTF. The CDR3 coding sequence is TGTGCCAGTAAGGGACAATTAGGCTACACCTTC.

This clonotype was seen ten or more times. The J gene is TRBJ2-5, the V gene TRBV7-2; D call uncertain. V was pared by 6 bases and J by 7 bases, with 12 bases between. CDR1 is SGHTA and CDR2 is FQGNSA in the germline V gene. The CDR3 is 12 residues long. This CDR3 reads CASSYTLGTQYF. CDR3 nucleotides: TGTGCCAGCAGTTATACGCTGGGGACCCAGTACTTC.

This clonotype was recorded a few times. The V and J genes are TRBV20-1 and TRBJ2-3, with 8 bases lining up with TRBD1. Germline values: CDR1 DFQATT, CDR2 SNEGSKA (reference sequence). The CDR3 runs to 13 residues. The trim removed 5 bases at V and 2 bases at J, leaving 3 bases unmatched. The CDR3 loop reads CSAPDRATDTQYF. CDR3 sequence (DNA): TGCAGTGCTCCGGACAGGGCCACAGATACGCAGTATTTT.

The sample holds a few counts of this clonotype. The CDR3 here is CASSENQDQPQHF. DNA for the CDR3: TGTGCCAGCAGTGAGAACCAGGATCAGCCCCAGCATTTT. The chain couples TRBV2 to TRBJ1-5, with unresolved D. Trimming pared 3 bases from V and 5 bases from J, leaving 8 bases between. From germline, CDR1 is SNHLY and CDR2 FYNNEI. This CDR3 is built from 13 residues.

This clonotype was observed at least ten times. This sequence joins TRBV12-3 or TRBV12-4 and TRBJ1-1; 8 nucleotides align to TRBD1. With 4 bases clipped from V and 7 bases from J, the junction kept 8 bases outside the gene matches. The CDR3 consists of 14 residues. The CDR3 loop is CASSYSDRENEAFF. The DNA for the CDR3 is TGTGCCAGCAGTTATTCGGACAGGGAAAATGAAGCTTTCTTT.

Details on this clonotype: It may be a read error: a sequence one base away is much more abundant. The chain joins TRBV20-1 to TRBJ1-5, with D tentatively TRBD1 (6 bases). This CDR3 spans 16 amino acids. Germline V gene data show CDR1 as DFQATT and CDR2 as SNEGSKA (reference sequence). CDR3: CSASRGLRGSKQPQHF. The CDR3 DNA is TGCAGTGCTTCGCGGGGATTAAGGGGGAGCAAACAGCCCCAGCATTTT.

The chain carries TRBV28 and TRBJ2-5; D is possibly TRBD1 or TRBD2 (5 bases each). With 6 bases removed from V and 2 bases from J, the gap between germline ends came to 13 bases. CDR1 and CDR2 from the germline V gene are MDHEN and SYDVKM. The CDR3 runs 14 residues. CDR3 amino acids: CASSRRGVQETQYF. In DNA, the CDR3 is TGTGCCAGCAGCCGAAGAGGGGTGCAAGAGACCCAGTACTTC.

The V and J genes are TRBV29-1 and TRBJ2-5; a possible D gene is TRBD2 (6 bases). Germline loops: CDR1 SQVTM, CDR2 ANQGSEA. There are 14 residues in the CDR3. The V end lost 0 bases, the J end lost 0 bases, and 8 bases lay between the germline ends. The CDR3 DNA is TGCAGCGTTGAAGATCGGGAGTACCAAGAGACCCAGTACTTC. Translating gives CSVEDREYQETQYF.

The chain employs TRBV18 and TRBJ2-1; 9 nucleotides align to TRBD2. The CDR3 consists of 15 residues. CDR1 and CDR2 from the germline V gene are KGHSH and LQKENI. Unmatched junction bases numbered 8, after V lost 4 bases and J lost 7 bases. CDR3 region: CASSHLSGGLNEQFF. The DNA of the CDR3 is TGTGCCAGCTCACATCTTAGCGGGGGCCTGAATGAGCAGTTCTTC. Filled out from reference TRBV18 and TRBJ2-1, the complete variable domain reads NAGVMQNPRHLVRRRGQEARLRCSPMKGHSHVYWYRQLPEEGLKFMVYLQKENIIDESGMPKERFSAEFPKEGPSILRIQQVVRGDSAAYFCASSHLSGGLNEQFFGPGTRLTVL.

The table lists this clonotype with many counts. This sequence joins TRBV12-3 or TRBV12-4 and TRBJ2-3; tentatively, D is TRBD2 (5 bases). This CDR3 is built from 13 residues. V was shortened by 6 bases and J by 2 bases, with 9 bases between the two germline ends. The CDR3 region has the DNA TGTGCCAGCAGGCCGGGGTACACAGATACGCAGTATTTT. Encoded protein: CASRPGYTDTQYF.

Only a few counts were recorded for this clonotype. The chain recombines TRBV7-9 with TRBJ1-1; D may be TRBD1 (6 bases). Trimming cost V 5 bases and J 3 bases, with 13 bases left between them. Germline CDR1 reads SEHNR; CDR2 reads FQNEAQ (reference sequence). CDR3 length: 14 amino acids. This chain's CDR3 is CASSQLDSYTEAFF. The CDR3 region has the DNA TGTGCCAGCAGCCAGCTGGACAGCTACACTGAAGCTTTCTTT.

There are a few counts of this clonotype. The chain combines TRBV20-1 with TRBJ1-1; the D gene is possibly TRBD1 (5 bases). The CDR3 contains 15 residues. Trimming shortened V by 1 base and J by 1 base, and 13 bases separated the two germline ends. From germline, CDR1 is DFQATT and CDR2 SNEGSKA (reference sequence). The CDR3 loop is CSARAFGAKNTEAFF. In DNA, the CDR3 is TGCAGTGCTAGAGCTTTTGGGGCAAAGAACACTGAAGCTTTCTTT.

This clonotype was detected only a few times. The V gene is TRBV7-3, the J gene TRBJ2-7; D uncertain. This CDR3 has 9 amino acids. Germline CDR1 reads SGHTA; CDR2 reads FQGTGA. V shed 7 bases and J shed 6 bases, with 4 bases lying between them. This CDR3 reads CASKGEQYF. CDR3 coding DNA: TGTGCCAGCAAGGGCGAGCAGTACTTC.